This T cell receptor (beta chain) was sequenced during a study of CD8 T cells in acute hepatitis C reinfection. Produced via immunoSEQ multiplex PCR; TCRdb's table is partial and in-frame only. There are approximately 39,000 clones in the sample; about 86% occur only once, and under 0.65% lies in the top ten. Comment on this clone: At one end, the junction sequence differs from germline, possibly due to a read error.

The time point was: naive CD8 control sorted from an acute-time-point sample. Germline CDR1 is SNHLY and CDR2 is FYNNEI. The CDR3 length is 12 residues. V usage is TRBV2 and J usage is TRBJ1-1; TRBD1 is a possible D gene (6 bases). This clonotype originated in a man younger than 40 with chronic hepatitis C. Input material: naive CD8+ T cells from PBMCs. CDR3 coding DNA: TGTGCCAGCAGGGAAGGGGGGACTGAAGCTTTCTTT. Translated, it gives CASREGGTEAFF.